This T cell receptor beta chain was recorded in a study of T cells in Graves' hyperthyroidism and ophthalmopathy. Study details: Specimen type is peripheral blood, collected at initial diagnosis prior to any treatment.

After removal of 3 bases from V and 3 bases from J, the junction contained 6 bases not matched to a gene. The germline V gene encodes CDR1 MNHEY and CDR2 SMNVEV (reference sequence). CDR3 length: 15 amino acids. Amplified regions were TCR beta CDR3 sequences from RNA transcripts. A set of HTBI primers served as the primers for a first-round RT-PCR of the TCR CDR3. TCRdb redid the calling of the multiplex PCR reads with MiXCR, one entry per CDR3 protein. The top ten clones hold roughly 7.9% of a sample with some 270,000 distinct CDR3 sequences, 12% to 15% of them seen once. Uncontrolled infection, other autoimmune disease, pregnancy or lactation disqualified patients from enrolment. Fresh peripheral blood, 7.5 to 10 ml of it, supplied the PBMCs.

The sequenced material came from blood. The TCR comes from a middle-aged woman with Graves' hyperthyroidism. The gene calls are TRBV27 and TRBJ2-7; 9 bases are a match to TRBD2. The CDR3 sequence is CASSFAGLASYEQYF. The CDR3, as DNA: TGTGCCAGCAGTTTTGCGGGACTAGCAAGCTACGAGCAGTACTTC.